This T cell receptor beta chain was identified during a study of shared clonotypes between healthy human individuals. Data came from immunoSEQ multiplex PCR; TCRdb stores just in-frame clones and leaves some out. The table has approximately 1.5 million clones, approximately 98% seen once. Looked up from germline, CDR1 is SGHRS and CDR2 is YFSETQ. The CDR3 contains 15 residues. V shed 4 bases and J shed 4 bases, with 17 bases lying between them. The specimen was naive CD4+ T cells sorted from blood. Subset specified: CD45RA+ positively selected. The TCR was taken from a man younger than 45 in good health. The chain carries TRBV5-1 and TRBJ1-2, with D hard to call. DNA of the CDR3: TGCGCCAGCAGCCCCGGAAGGAGGCCCCCCTATGGCTACACCTTC. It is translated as CASSPGRRPPYGYTF.